This TCR beta chain is drawn from a study of cytomegalovirus exposure and HLA in healthy donors. PCR amplification relied on 60 Vbeta primers (plus 13 Jbeta primers). The method was immunoSEQ multiplex PCR; TCRdb's version includes in-frame clones alone and lacks a portion of them. The sample holds some 140,000 clones, roughly 80% seen once. This clone has only one observation. What it binds is not known. Per germline, CDR1 LNHDA and CDR2 SQIVND (reference sequence). The CDR3 is 17 amino acids. V was pared by 4 bases and J by 1 base, with 16 bases between. Study observations and caveats: The presence/absence work took it that sequencing depth was about the same across donors. Evidence from a later analysis indicated that most CMV-associated TCR beta chains looked HLA-restricted. It was reported that the classifier diagnosed cytomegalovirus status with high specificity and sensitivity in both the original and validation cohorts.

This sequence joins TRBV19 and TRBJ2-2; D is perhaps TRBD2 (7 bases). The receptor was derived from a man aged 18 to 30 in good health and CMV-seronegative. The source material was PBMCs. The CDR3 loop is CASSNGLGGRNTGELFF. The CDR3 region has the DNA TGTGCCAGTAGTAATGGTCTGGGGGGGCGGAACACCGGGGAGCTGTTTTTT.